This is a list of T cell receptor beta chains from one sample in a study of T cell clones after liver transplantation. Sequenced by immunoSEQ multiplex PCR; TCRdb stores in-frame clones only, minus some. The sample shows fewer than 85,000 clones, approximately 80% of them seen only once. The sample consisted of CD4+ T cells from blood, taken 12 months after liver transplant. These receptors all stem from a human patient who received a liver transplant. Some T cells may be supplied by the graft donor. Each CDR3 is given with its conserved first and last residue. Fields, in order: D gene, V gene, J gene, clone size, CDR3 protein, CDR3 DNA. The D gene is left open where the match is weak. Only part of the rows carry a size: once, few, many, or a class if the clone is expanded.

d_call: TRBD2; v_call: TRBV28; j_call: TRBJ2-3; clone_size: NA; cdr3_aa: CASSLSLAGGPADTQYF; cdr3_nt: TGTGCCAGCAGCCTCTCACTAGCGGGAGGGCCGGCAGATACGCAGTATTTT
d_call: NA; v_call: TRBV29-1; j_call: TRBJ1-1; clone_size: few; cdr3_aa: CSSRLDGNTEAFF; cdr3_nt: TGCAGCTCTCGCCTGGACGGGAACACTGAAGCTTTCTTT
d_call: NA; v_call: TRBV10-3; j_call: TRBJ1-5; clone_size: NA; cdr3_aa: CAISESTQGQPQHF; cdr3_nt: TGTGCCATCAGTGAGTCAACACAGGGACAGCCCCAGCATTTT
d_call: NA; v_call: TRBV7-8; j_call: TRBJ2-1; clone_size: NA; cdr3_aa: CASSSVIRARKNEQFF; cdr3_nt: TGTGCCAGCAGCTCCGTAATCAGGGCCCGTAAGAATGAGCAGTTCTTC
d_call: NA; v_call: TRBV7-8; j_call: TRBJ2-7; clone_size: NA; cdr3_aa: CASSEQGISGEQYF; cdr3_nt: TGTGCCAGCAGCGAACAGGGTATTTCGGGCGAGCAGTACTTC
d_call: TRBD2; v_call: TRBV6-1; j_call: TRBJ2-1; clone_size: NA; cdr3_aa: CASTLTSGISNEQFF; cdr3_nt: TGTGCCAGCACCCTGACTAGCGGGATTTCCAATGAGCAGTTCTTC
d_call: NA; v_call: TRBV28; j_call: TRBJ2-1; clone_size: NA; cdr3_aa: CASSLFGDSRPNEQFF; cdr3_nt: TGTGCCAGCAGTTTATTTGGGGATTCCCGACCAAATGAGCAGTTCTTC
d_call: TRBD1; v_call: TRBV10-3; j_call: TRBJ1-1; clone_size: NA; cdr3_aa: CAIRPGTGGNTEAFF; cdr3_nt: TGTGCCATCAGACCGGGGACAGGGGGGAACACTGAAGCTTTCTTT
d_call: TRBD2; v_call: TRBV25-1; j_call: TRBJ2-1; clone_size: NA; cdr3_aa: CASSEGTSGANEQFF; cdr3_nt: TGTGCCAGCAGTGAAGGGACTAGCGGGGCCAATGAGCAGTTCTTC
d_call: NA; v_call: TRBV28; j_call: TRBJ2-7; clone_size: few; cdr3_aa: CASSSIGSPSPYEQYF; cdr3_nt: TGTGCCAGCAGCTCTATCGGGAGCCCGTCCCCATACGAGCAGTACTTC
d_call: NA; v_call: TRBV4-3; j_call: TRBJ1-5; clone_size: NA; cdr3_aa: CASSQEGFNQPQHF; cdr3_nt: TGCGCCAGCAGCCAAGAAGGTTTCAATCAGCCCCAGCATTTT
d_call: TRBD1; v_call: TRBV6-5; j_call: TRBJ2-7; clone_size: NA; cdr3_aa: CASSRGLDYEQYF; cdr3_nt: TGTGCCAGCAGTAGGGGGCTGGACTACGAGCAGTACTTC
d_call: NA; v_call: TRBV30; j_call: TRBJ1-2; clone_size: NA; cdr3_aa: CAWSAEGRTYGYTF; cdr3_nt: TGTGCCTGGAGCGCAGAGGGACGGACCTATGGCTACACCTTC
d_call: TRBD2; v_call: TRBV9; j_call: TRBJ2-1; clone_size: NA; cdr3_aa: CASSATTGGYNEQFF; cdr3_nt: TGTGCCAGCAGCGCAACCACGGGGGGTTACAATGAGCAGTTCTTC
d_call: NA; v_call: TRBV29-1; j_call: TRBJ2-3; clone_size: NA; cdr3_aa: CSARRSSVLSDTQYF; cdr3_nt: TGCAGCGCTAGGCGGAGTAGCGTACTGTCGGATACGCAGTATTTT
d_call: NA; v_call: TRBV7-2; j_call: TRBJ1-1; clone_size: NA; cdr3_aa: CASSPYMNTEAFF; cdr3_nt: TGTGCCAGCAGCCCATACATGAACACTGAAGCTTTCTTT
d_call: NA; v_call: TRBV15; j_call: TRBJ1-4; clone_size: NA; cdr3_aa: CATSITLGANEKLFF; cdr3_nt: TGTGCCACCAGCATTACCCTTGGGGCTAATGAAAAACTGTTTTTT
d_call: TRBD1; v_call: TRBV5-1; j_call: TRBJ1-1; clone_size: once; cdr3_aa: CASSSGTANTEAFF; cdr3_nt: TGCGCCAGCAGCTCAGGGACAGCGAACACTGAAGCTTTCTTT
d_call: TRBD1; v_call: TRBV18; j_call: TRBJ1-1; clone_size: NA; cdr3_aa: CASSPDRGLVTEAFF; cdr3_nt: TGTGCCAGCTCACCGGACAGGGGGCTTGTAACTGAAGCTTTCTTT
d_call: NA; v_call: TRBV28; j_call: TRBJ2-1; clone_size: NA; cdr3_aa: CASRRNNEQFF; cdr3_nt: TGTGCCAGCAGAAGGAACAATGAGCAGTTCTTC
d_call: TRBD2; v_call: TRBV29-1; j_call: TRBJ2-3; clone_size: few; cdr3_aa: CSVAPGGRGYF; cdr3_nt: TGCAGCGTTGCCCCCGGCGGGAGGGGGTATTTT
d_call: NA; v_call: TRBV6-4; j_call: TRBJ2-2; clone_size: NA; cdr3_aa: CASSDNGLRGHTGELFF; cdr3_nt: TGTGCCAGCAGTGACAACGGACTTAGGGGTCACACCGGGGAGCTGTTTTTT
d_call: TRBD1; v_call: TRBV18; j_call: TRBJ2-3; clone_size: once; cdr3_aa: CASSPSQGASTDTQYF; cdr3_nt: TGTGCCAGCTCACCATCCCAGGGGGCGAGCACAGATACGCAGTATTTT
d_call: NA; v_call: TRBV6-1; j_call: TRBJ2-7; clone_size: NA; cdr3_aa: CASSGTPYEQYF; cdr3_nt: TGTGCCAGCAGCGGTACTCCTTACGAGCAGTACTTC
d_call: NA; v_call: TRBV4-1; j_call: TRBJ1-5; clone_size: NA; cdr3_aa: CASSQGTPDQPQHF; cdr3_nt: TGCGCCAGCAGCCAGGGGACACCAGATCAGCCCCAGCATTTT
d_call: TRBD1; v_call: TRBV29-1; j_call: TRBJ2-3; clone_size: NA; cdr3_aa: CSVEDFRQGGPDTQYF; cdr3_nt: TGCAGCGTTGAAGATTTCAGACAGGGGGGGCCAGATACGCAGTATTTT
d_call: TRBD2; v_call: TRBV11-1; j_call: TRBJ2-5; clone_size: NA; cdr3_aa: CASSLAAGRYQETQYF; cdr3_nt: TGTGCCAGCAGCTTAGCAGCGGGAAGGTACCAAGAGACCCAGTACTTC